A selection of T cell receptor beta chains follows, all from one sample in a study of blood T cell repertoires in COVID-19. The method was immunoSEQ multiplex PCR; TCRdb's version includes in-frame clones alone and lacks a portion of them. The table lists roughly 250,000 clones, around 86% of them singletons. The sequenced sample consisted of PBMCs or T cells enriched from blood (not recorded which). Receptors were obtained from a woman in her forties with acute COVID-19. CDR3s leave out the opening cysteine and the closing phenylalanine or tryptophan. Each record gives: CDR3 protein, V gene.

CDR3: ASSVIVAGELF
V: TRBV11-2

CDR3: AWSKREDNEQF
V: TRBV30

CDR3: ASSFGGTTVEQY
V: TRBV11-3

CDR3: AIGTTSAGELF
V: TRBV10-3

CDR3: ASSLLGYGEKLF
V: TRBV5-6

CDR3: ASSSPSWTSGREQF
V: TRBV7-2

CDR3: ASSPRTGNTEAF
V: TRBV4-1

CDR3: ASSLGQGADTQY
V: TRBV5-4

CDR3: ASSPLAGSYNEQF
V: TRBV7-7

CDR3: ASSPRGDTQY
V: TRBV12-3/TRBV12-4

CDR3: ASSESADPSPNEQF
V: TRBV10-1

CDR3: ASSGTLGQGDKIEQY
V: TRBV9

CDR3: ASSQGPGGRVYEQY
V: TRBV4-1

CDR3: ASLGAGGLPEQY
V: TRBV5-1

CDR3: ASSLEGTGLGQPQH
V: TRBV5-1

CDR3: SVSRAGVSETQY
V: TRBV29-1

CDR3: ASSPTGGGLDYGYT
V: TRBV27

CDR3: ASSSNYQDTQY
V: TRBV6-5

CDR3: ASSPITSGQDTQY
V: TRBV3-1/TRBV3-2

CDR3: ASRGLAGASGELF
V: TRBV11-2

CDR3: ASSTPWTSSSYEQY
V: TRBV19

CDR3: ASTERGATNEKLF
V: TRBV28

CDR3: ARSFYSGETQY
V: TRBV7-5

CDR3: ASSSYRGGGPVHEQF
V: TRBV5-1

CDR3: ASSRDSNSPLH
V: TRBV7-9

CDR3: ASSLHSGGLEQY
V: TRBV9

CDR3: SARDLGEQY
V: TRBV20-1

CDR3: ASSERGGLDNEQF
V: TRBV13

CDR3: ASSSRPGLAEETQY
V: TRBV5-1

CDR3: ASSLQGQGLAEAF
V: TRBV5-1

CDR3: ASRPNPGRGGGELF
V: TRBV5-1